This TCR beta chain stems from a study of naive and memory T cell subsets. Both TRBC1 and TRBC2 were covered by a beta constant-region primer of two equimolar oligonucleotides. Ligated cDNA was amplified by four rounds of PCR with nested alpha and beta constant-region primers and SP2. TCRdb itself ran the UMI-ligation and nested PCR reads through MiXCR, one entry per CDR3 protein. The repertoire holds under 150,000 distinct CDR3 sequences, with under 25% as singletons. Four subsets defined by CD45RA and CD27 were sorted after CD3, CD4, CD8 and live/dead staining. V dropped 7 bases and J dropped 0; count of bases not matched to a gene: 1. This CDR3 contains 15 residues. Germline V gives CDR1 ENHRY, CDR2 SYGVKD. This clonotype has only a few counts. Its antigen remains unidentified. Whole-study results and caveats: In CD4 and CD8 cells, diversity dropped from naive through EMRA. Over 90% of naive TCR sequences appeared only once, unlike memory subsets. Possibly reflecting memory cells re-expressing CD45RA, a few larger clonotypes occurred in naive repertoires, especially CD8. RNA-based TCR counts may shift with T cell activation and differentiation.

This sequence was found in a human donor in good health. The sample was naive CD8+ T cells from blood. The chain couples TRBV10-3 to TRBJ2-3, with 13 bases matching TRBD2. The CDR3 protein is CAIKGLAGSTDTQYF. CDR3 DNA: TGTGCCATCAAGGGACTAGCGGGAAGCACAGATACGCAGTATTTT.